Listed below are T cell receptor beta chains from one sample, sequenced in a study of long-term antiretroviral therapy in people with HIV. Sequencing used immunoSEQ multiplex PCR; TCRdb keeps in-frame clones, though not all of them. The data show roughly 26,000 clones, with roughly 95% seen just once and less than 2.5% held by the top ten. This specimen consisted of unsorted PBMCs, obtained less than 5 years after starting antiretroviral therapy. These TCRs come from a woman aged 50 to 60 with HIV. The CDR3 runs from the conserved cysteine through the conserved F or W. A D gene is named only where the DNA matches it firmly. Expanded clones are given a class, and other clones once, few, many or no size at all.

J | V | D | size | DNA | CDR3
TRBJ2-5 | TRBV19 | . | . | TGTGCCAGTAGTATGGACCGGGGCCAAGAGACCCAGTACTTC | CASSMDRGQETQYF
TRBJ2-3 | TRBV27 | TRBD2 | . | TGTGCCAGCAGTCCAATAGCGGGATTCGCAGATACGCAGTATTTT | CASSPIAGFADTQYF
TRBJ2-3 | TRBV13 | . | . | TGTGCCAGCAGTCTGAGAGATACGCAGTATTTT | CASSLRDTQYF
TRBJ2-6 | TRBV19 | . | . | TGTGCCAGTAGCTTACAGGGAGGGGATGGGGCCAACGTCCTGACTTTC | CASSLQGGDGANVLTF
TRBJ2-7 | TRBV27 | TRBD2 | . | TGTGCCAGCAGCCGTCCCGGGACTAGCGGGAGGGTCTCCTACGAGCAGTACTTC | CASSRPGTSGRVSYEQYF
TRBJ1-2 | TRBV7-6 | TRBD1 | . | TGTGCCAGCAGCCTTGGACAGGGCTATGGCTACACCTTC | CASSLGQGYGYTF
TRBJ2-7 | TRBV2 | TRBD1 | . | TGTGCCAGCAGTAGGGGACAGGGCCTTGCCTACGAGCAGTACTTC | CASSRGQGLAYEQYF
TRBJ2-3 | TRBV6-5 | . | . | TGTGCCAGCAGTTCGGGTCAGCGCACAGATACGCAGTATTTT | CASSSGQRTDTQYF
TRBJ2-7 | TRBV9 | TRBD1 | . | TGTGCCAGCAGCGCCACGACAGGGACCCATCGAGAGCAGTACTTC | CASSATTGTHREQYF
TRBJ2-7 | TRBV6-5 | TRBD1 | . | TGTGCCAGCAGTTACTCCAGGGGGTTCGGGTACGAGCAGTACTTC | CASSYSRGFGYEQYF
TRBJ2-5 | TRBV6-5 | . | . | TGTGCCAGCAGTTACTCGGTCAGTCCAAAGGGGACCCAGTACTTC | CASSYSVSPKGTQYF
TRBJ2-3 | TRBV5-1 | TRBD2 | . | TGCGCCAGCAGCCTCCGCGCGGGAGGAGGGGCAGATACGCAGTATTTT | CASSLRAGGGADTQYF
TRBJ2-1 | TRBV27 | . | . | TGTGCCAGCCAATTAGACGGCAGCTACTACAATGAGCAGTTCTTC | CASQLDGSYYNEQFF
TRBJ1-1 | TRBV7-9 | . | . | TGTGCCAGCAGCGTAGGTGGCACTGAAGCTTTCTTT | CASSVGGTEAFF
TRBJ2-7 | TRBV29-1 | TRBD1 | . | TGCAGCGTTCGGACAGGGAGCTACGAGCAGTACTTC | CSVRTGSYEQYF
TRBJ2-7 | TRBV7-9 | . | . | TGTGCCAGCAGCTCGAGAGGGAGCCACGAGCAGTACTTC | CASSSRGSHEQYF
TRBJ2-3 | TRBV9 | . | . | TGTGCCAGCAGCGTATCCCCCGGAAGCACAGATACGCAGTATTTT | CASSVSPGSTDTQYF
TRBJ1-3 | TRBV19 | . | . | TGTGCCAGTAGTATGATGACAGGAAACACCATATATTTT | CASSMMTGNTIYF
TRBJ2-5 | TRBV7-2 | TRBD2 | . | TGTGCCAGCAGCTTAGGACTAGCGGGGTTAGAGACCCAGTACTTC | CASSLGLAGLETQYF
TRBJ2-2 | TRBV18 | . | . | TGTGCCAGCTCAGTGGCAGTAGGCGGGGAGCTGTTTTTT | CASSVAVGGELFF
TRBJ2-7 | TRBV4-2 | . | . | TGTGCCAGCAGCCAAGATGGGACTGGGGCCTACGAGCAGTACTTC | CASSQDGTGAYEQYF
TRBJ2-7 | TRBV5-6 | . | . | TGTGCCAGCAGGGTGTGGGGCTACGAGCAGTACTTC | CASRVWGYEQYF
TRBJ2-1 | TRBV10-3 | TRBD2 | . | TGTGCCATCAGTGCTTACAGCGGGACCAGCTCCTACAATGAGCAGTTCTTC | CAISAYSGTSSYNEQFF
TRBJ1-4 | TRBV5-5 | TRBD1 | . | TGTGCCAGCAGCTTGGGGGACAGGGCGATCCCTACTAATGAAAAACTGTTTTTT | CASSLGDRAIPTNEKLFF
TRBJ2-2 | TRBV7-9 | . | . | TGTGCCAGCAGGTACCTAGCCGGGGAGCTGTTTTTT | CASRYLAGELFF
TRBJ2-7 | TRBV11-2 | . | once | TGTGCCAGCAGCTTGATGGGCCAGTTTGATGTGCAGTACTTC | CASSLMGQFDVQYF
TRBJ1-2 | TRBV7-9 | . | once | TGTGCCAGCAGCTTAAGTTCCGGGACCCGGCTGGGCTACACCTTC | CASSLSSGTRLGYTF
TRBJ2-1 | TRBV6-6 | . | . | TGTGCCAGCAGAGAAAACAATGAGCAGTTCTTC | CASRENNEQFF
TRBJ2-7 | TRBV11-3 | . | . | TGTGCCAGCAGCTTACCCCCCCCGGGAGTAGCCTACGAGCAGTACTTC | CASSLPPPGVAYEQYF
TRBJ2-7 | TRBV10-2 | . | . | TGCGCCAGCAGTGAGAAGGGCCGGGACGAGCAGTACTTC | CASSEKGRDEQYF
TRBJ2-7 | TRBV2 | TRBD2 | . | TGTGCCAGCAGTAGACTAGCGGGAGTATCGTACGAGCAGTACTTC | CASSRLAGVSYEQYF
TRBJ2-3 | TRBV6-1 | . | . | TGTGCCAGCAGGGCACAGGGAATTAGCACAGATACGCAGTATTTT | CASRAQGISTDTQYF
TRBJ2-3 | TRBV10-3 | . | . | TGTGCCATCAGTGACGCACGGGTCTCACCAGATACGCAGTATTTT | CAISDARVSPDTQYF
TRBJ2-3 | TRBV30 | . | . | TGTGCCTGGAGTGTAACAAGGAGCACAGATACGCAGTATTTT | CAWSVTRSTDTQYF
TRBJ1-2 | TRBV27 | TRBD1 | . | TGTGCCAGCAGTTCGGGACAGAACTATGGCTACACCTTC | CASSSGQNYGYTF
TRBJ1-2 | TRBV28 | . | . | TGTGCCAGCAGTCCCCCAGGACAGTCAGCTAACTATGGCTACACCTTC | CASSPPGQSANYGYTF
TRBJ2-5 | TRBV7-8 | TRBD1 | . | TGTGCCAGCAGCACCTGGGACAGGGCAGGGGAGACCCAGTACTTC | CASSTWDRAGETQYF
TRBJ2-2 | TRBV4-1 | TRBD1 | . | TGCGCCAGCAGCCAATCCCCGGGACAGGGGTCCGGGGAGCTGTTTTTT | CASSQSPGQGSGELFF
TRBJ1-5 | TRBV10-3 | . | . | TGTGCCATCAGTCCACGGGAGGTAGCAGAGCCCCAGCATTTT | CAISPREVAEPQHF
TRBJ2-1 | TRBV30 | TRBD1 | once | TGTGCCTGGAGTAGGACAGGGGGCAAGGTTGAGCAGTTCTTC | CAWSRTGGKVEQFF
TRBJ2-5 | TRBV5-1 | . | once | TGCGCCAGCAGGATGGGTGAGACCCAGTACTTC | CASRMGETQYF
TRBJ1-1 | TRBV7-9 | . | . | TGTGCCAGCAGCTTGTTGGGCAGGAACACTGAAGCTTTCTTT | CASSLLGRNTEAFF
TRBJ1-4 | TRBV6-5 | . | . | TGTGCCAGCAGGGGGGTAGCAACAACTAATGAAAAACTGTTTTTT | CASRGVATTNEKLFF
TRBJ2-7 | TRBV7-9 | . | . | TGTGCCAGCAGCGCCCCAATCGACGAGCAGTACTTC | CASSAPIDEQYF
TRBJ2-7 | TRBV28 | . | . | TGTGCCAGCAGTTCTCGGATTAACGAGCAGTACTTC | CASSSRINEQYF
TRBJ2-7 | TRBV18 | TRBD1 | . | TGTGCCAGCTCACTGGCCGGGACAGCCTCCTACGAGCAGTACTTC | CASSLAGTASYEQYF
TRBJ2-5 | TRBV5-1 | . | . | TGCGCCAGCAGCTCAAATGAGGAGACCCAGTACTTC | CASSSNEETQYF
TRBJ2-2 | TRBV6-1 | . | . | TGTGCCAGCAGTGTAGCGCCCCCATACGACACCGGGGAGCTGTTTTTT | CASSVAPPYDTGELFF
TRBJ2-7 | TRBV4-3 | . | . | TGCGCCAGCAGCCAAGGTAGCGGTTTCTCCTACGAGCAGTACTTC | CASSQGSGFSYEQYF
TRBJ1-5 | TRBV18 | TRBD1 | . | TGTGCCAGCTCATTAGAGGGGGCTACCCGTCAGCCCCAGCATTTT | CASSLEGATRQPQHF